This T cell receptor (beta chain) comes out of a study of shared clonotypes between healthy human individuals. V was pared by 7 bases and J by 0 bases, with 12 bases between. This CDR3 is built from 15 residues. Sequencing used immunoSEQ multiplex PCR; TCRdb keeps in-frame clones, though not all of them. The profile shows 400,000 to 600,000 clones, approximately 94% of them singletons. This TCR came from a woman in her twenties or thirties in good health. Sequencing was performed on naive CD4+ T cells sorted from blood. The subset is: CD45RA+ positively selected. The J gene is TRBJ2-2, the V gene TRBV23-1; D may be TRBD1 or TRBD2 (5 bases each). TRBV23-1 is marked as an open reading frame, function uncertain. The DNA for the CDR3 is TGCGCCAGCAACCGGGGCAGGGCGAACACCGGGGAGCTGTTTTTT. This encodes CASNRGRANTGELFF.